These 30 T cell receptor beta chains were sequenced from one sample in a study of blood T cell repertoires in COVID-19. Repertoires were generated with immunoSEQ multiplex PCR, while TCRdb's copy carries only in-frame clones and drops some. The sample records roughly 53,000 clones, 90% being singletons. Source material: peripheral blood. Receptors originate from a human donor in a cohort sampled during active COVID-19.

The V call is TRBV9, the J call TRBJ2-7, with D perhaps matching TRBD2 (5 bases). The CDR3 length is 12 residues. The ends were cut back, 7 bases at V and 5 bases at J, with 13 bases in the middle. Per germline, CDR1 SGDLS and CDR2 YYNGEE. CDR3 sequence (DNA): TGTGCCAGCCAAGGGAGTATCCACGAGCAGTACTTC. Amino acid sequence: CASQGSIHEQYF. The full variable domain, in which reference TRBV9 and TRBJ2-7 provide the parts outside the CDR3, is DSGVTQTPKHLITATGQRVTLRCSPRSGDLSVYWYQQSLDQGLQFLIQYYNGEERAKGNILERFSAQQFPDLHSELNLSSLELGDSALYFCASQGSIHEQYFGPGTRLTVT.

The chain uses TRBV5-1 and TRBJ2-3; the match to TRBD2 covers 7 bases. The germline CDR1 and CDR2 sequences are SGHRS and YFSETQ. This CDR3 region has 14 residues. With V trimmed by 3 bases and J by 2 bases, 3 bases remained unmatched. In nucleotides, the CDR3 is TGCGCCAGCAGCTCCGGACTAGTCACAGATACGCAGTATTTT. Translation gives CASSSGLVTDTQYF.

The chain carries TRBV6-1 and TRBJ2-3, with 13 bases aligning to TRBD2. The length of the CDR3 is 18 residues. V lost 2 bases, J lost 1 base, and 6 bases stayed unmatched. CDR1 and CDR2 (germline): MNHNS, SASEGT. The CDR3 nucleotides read TGTGCCAGCAGTGAAAGGACTAGCGGGGGAGCCCGCACAGATACGCAGTATTTT. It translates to CASSERTSGGARTDTQYF.

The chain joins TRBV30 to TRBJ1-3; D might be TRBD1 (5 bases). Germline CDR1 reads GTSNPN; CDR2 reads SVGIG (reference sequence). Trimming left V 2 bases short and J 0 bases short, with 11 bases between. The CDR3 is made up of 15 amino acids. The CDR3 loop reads CAWSRTPSSGNTIYF. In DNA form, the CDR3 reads TGTGCCTGGAGTCGGACACCGAGCTCTGGAAACACCATATATTTT.

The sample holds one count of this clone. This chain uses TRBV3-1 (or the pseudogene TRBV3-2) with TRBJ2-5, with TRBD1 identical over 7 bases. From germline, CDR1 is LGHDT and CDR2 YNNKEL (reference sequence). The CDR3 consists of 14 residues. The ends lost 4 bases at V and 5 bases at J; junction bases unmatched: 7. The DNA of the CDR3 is TGTGCCAGCAGCCCTCAAGGGGGCCGGGAGACCCAGTACTTC. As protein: CASSPQGGRETQYF.

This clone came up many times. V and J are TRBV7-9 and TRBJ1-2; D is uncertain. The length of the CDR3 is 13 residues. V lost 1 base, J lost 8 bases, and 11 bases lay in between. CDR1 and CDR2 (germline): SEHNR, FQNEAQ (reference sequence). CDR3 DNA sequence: TGTGCCAGCAGCTTAGGACTGGAGGAGGGCTACACCTTC. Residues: CASSLGLEEGYTF. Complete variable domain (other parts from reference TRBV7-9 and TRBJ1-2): DTGVSQNPRHKITKRGQNVTFRCDPISEHNRLYWYRQTLGQGPEFLTYFQNEAQLEKSRLLSDRFSAERPKGSFSTLEIQRTEQGDSAMYLCASSLGLEEGYTFGSGTRLTVV.

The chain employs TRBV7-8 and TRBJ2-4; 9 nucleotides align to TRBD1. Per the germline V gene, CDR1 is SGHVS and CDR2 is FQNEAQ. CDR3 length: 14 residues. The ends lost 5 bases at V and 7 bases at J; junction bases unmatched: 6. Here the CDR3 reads CASSITGGWNIQYF. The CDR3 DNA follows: TGTGCCAGCAGCATTACAGGGGGCTGGAACATTCAGTACTTC.

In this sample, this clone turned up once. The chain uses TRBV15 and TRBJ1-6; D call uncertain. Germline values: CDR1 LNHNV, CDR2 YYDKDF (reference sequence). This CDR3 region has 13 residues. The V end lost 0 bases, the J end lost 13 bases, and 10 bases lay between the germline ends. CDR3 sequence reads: CATSRDVHSPLHF. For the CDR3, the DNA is TGTGCCACCAGCAGAGATGTCCACTCGCCCCTCCACTTT.

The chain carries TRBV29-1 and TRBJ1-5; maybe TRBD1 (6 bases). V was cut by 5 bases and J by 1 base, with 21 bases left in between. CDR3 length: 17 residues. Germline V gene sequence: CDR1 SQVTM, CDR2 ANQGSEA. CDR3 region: CSVTGGGGLGSNQPQHF. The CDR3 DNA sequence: TGCAGCGTTACGGGGGGCGGGGGATTAGGGAGCAATCAGCCCCAGCATTTT.

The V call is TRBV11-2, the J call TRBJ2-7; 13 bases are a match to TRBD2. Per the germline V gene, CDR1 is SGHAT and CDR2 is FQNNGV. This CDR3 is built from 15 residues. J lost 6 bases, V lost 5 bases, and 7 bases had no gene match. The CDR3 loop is CASSQDGTSGVEQYV. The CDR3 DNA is TGTGCCAGCAGCCAGGATGGGACTAGCGGGGTCGAGCAGTACGTC.

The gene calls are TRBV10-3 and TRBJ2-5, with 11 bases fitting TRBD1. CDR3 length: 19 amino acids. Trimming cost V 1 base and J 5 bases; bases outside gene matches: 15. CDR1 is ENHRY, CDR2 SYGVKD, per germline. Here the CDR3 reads CAISEFKSPGQGDYETQYF. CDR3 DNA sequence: TGTGCCATCAGTGAGTTTAAAAGCCCGGGACAGGGGGATTATGAGACCCAGTACTTC.

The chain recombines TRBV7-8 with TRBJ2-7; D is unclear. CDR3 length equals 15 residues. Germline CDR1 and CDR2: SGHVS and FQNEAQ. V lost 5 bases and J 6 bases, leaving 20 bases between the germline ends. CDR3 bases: TGTGCCAGCAGCCCTTTCTTGGGTTCTGGGCGCGAGCAGTACTTC. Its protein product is CASSPFLGSGREQYF.

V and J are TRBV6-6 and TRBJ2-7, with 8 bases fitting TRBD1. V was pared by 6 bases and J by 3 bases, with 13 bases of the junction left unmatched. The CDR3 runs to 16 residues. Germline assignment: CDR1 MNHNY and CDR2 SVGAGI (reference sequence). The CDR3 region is CASSDRTGKVYYEQYF. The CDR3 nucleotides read TGTGCCAGCAGCGACCGGACAGGGAAAGTCTACTACGAGCAGTACTTC.

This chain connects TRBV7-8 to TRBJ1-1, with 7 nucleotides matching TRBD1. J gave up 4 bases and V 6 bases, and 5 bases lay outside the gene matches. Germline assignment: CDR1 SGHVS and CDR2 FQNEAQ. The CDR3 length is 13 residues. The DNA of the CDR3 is TGTGCCAGCAGGACAGGGTCGAGCACTGAAGCTTTCTTT. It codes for CASRTGSSTEAFF.

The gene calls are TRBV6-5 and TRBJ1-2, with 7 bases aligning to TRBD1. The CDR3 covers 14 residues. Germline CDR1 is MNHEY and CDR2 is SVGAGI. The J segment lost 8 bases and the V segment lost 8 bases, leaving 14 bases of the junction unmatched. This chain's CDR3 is CASGRQGWSVGYTF. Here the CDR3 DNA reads TGTGCCAGCGGGAGACAGGGCTGGTCGGTCGGCTACACCTTC.

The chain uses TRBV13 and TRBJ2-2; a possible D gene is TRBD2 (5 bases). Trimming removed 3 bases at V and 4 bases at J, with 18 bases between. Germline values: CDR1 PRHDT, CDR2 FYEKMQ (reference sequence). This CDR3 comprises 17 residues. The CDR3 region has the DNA TGTGCCAGCAGCTTTGGACTCTCGGGCGATTTCACCGGGGAGCTGTTTTTT. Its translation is CASSFGLSGDFTGELFF.

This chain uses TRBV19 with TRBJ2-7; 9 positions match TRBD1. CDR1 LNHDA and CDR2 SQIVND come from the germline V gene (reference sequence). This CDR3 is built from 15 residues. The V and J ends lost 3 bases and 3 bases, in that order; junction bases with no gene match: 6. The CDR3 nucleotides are TGTGCCAGTAGTATCGGGACAGGGAGTGTCTACGAGCAGTACTTC. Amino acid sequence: CASSIGTGSVYEQYF. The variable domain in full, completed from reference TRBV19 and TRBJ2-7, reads DGGITQSPKYLFRKEGQNVTLSCEQNLNHDAMYWYRQDPGQGLRLIYYSQIVNDFQKGDIAEGYSVSREKKESFPLTVTSAQKNPTAFYLCASSIGTGSVYEQYFGPGTRLTVT.

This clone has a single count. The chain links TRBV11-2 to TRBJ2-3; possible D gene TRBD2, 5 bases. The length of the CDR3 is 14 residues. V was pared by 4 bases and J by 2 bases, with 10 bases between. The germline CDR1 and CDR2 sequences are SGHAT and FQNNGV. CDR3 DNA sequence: TGTGCCAGCAGCTCAAGCGGCTTCACAGATACGCAGTATTTT. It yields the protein CASSSSGFTDTQYF.

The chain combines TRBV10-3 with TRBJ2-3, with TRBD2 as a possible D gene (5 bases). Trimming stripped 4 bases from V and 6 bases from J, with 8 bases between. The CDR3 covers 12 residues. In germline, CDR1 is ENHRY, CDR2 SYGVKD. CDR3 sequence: CAISGGWDTQYF. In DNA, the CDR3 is TGTGCCATCAGTGGCGGGTGGGATACGCAGTATTTT.

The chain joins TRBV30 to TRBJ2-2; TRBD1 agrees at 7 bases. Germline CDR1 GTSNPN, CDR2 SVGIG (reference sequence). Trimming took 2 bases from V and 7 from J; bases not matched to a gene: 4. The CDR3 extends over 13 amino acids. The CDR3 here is CAWSRTGIGELFF. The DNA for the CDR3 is TGTGCCTGGAGTCGGACAGGTATCGGGGAGCTGTTTTTT.

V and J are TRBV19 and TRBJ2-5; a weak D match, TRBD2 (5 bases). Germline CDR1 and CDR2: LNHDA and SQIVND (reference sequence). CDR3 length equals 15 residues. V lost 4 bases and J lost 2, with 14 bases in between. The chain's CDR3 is CASSTDMRRQETQYF. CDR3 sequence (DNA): TGTGCCAGTAGTACAGATATGAGGAGGCAAGAGACCCAGTACTTC.

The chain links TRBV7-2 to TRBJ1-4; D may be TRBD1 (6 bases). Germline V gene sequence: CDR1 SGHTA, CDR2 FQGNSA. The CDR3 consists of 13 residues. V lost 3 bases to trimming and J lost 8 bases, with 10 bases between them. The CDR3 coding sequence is TGTGCCAGCAGCTTGACAGGAGGAGAAAAACTGTTTTTT. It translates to CASSLTGGEKLFF. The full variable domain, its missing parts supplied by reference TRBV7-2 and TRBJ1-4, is GAGVSQSPSNKVTEKGKDVELRCDPISGHTALYWYRQSLGQGLEFLIYFQGNSAPDKSGLPSDRFSAERTGGSVSTLTIQRTQQEDSAVYLCASSLTGGEKLFFGSGTQLSVL.

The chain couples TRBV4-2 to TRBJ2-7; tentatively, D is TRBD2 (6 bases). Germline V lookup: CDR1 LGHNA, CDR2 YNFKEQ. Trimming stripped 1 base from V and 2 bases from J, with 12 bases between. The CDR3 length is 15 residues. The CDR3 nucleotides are TGTGCCAGCAGCCAAGTTGGCGGGAATCCCTACGAGCAGTACTTC. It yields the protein CASSQVGGNPYEQYF.

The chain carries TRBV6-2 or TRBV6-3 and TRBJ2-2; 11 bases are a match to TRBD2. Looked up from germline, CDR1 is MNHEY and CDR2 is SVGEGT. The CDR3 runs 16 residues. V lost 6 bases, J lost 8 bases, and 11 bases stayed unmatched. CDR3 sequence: CASSFPLAGGAGELFF. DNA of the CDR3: TGTGCCAGCAGCTTTCCCCTAGCGGGGGGCGCGGGGGAGCTGTTTTTT.

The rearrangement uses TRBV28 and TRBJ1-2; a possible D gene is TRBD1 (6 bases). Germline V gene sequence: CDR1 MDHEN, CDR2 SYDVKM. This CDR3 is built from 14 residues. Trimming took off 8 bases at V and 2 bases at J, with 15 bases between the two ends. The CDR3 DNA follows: TGTGCCAGCGCCTCGGGAGGGGGGAACTATGGCTACACCTTC. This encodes CASASGGGNYGYTF.

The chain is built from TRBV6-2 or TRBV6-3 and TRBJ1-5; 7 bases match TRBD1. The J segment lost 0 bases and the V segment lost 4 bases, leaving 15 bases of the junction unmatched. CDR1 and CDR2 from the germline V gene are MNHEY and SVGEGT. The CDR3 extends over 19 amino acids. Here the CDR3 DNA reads TGTGCCAGCAGTTTTTCCCCACGATCCGGGACAGCTAGCAATCAGCCCCAGCATTTT. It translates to CASSFSPRSGTASNQPQHF.

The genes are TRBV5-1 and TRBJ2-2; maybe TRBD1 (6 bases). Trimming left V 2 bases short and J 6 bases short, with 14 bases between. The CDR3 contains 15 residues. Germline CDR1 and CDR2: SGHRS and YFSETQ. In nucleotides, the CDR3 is TGCGCCAGCAGCTTTGGGGGCGTCGGGGCCGGGGAGCTGTTTTTT. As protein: CASSFGGVGAGELFF.

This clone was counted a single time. CDR3 bases: TGTGCCAGCAGCTTAGAAGGCGGGGCGAACACCGGGGAGCTGTTTTTT. As protein: CASSLEGGANTGELFF. The chain uses TRBV7-2 and TRBJ2-2; TRBD2 might be the D (6 bases). This CDR3 has 16 residues. The V and J ends lost 1 base and 0 bases respectively, with 9 bases between them. The germline gives CDR1 SGHTA, CDR2 FQGNSA.

For the CDR3, the DNA is TGTGCCAGCAGCATCGGACTAGCGGGGGGGCTAGATACGCAGTATTTT. It encodes CASSIGLAGGLDTQYF. The rearrangement links TRBV5-6 to TRBJ2-3; 15 bases are a match to TRBD2. Germline values: CDR1 SGHDT, CDR2 YYEEEE. Trimming removed 4 bases from V and 5 bases from J; junction bases left unmatched: 5. The length of the CDR3 is 16 residues.

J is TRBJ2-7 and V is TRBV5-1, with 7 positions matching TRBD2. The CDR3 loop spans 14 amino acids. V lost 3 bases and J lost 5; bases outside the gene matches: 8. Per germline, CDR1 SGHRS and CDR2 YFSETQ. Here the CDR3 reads CASSSSGGVDEQYF. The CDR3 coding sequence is TGCGCCAGCAGCTCTTCGGGAGGCGTCGACGAGCAGTACTTC.